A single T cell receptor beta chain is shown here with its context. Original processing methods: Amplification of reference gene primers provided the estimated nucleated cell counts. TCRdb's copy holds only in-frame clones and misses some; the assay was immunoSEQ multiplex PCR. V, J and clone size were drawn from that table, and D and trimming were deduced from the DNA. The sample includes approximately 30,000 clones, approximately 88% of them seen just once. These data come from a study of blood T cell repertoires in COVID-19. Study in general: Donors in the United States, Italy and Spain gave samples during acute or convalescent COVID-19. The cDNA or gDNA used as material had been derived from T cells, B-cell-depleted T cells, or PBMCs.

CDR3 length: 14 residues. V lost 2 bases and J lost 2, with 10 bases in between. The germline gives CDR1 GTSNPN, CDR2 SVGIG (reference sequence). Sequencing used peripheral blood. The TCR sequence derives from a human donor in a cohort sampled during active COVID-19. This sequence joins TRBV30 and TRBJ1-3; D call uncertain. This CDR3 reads CAWSPPGAGNTIYF. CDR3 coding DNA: TGTGCCTGGAGTCCCCCGGGAGCTGGAAACACCATATATTTT. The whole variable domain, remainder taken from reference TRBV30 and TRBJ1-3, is SQTIHQWPATLVQPVGSPLSLECTVEGTSNPNLYWYRQAAGRGLQLLFYSVGIGQISSEVPQNLSASRPQDRQFILSSKKLLLSDSGFYLCAWSPPGAGNTIYFGEGSWLTVV.